This passage covers 8 T cell receptor beta chains from one sample sequenced in a study of Graves' ophthalmopathy and Graves' hyperthyroidism. Amplifying from RNA transcripts, the study obtained TCR beta CDR3 regions. HTBI-primed first-round RT-PCR preceded second-round multiplex PCR. TCRdb redid the calling of the multiplex PCR reads with MiXCR, one entry per CDR3 protein. Of some 410,000 distinct CDR3 sequences in the sample, under 25% are singletons; the top ten hold under 3%. The material sequenced was peripheral blood. The origin of the receptors is a woman aged 18-29 years with stable Graves' hyperthyroidism.

This chain connects TRBV9 to TRBJ2-7, with a possible D match to TRBD2 (6 bases). The CDR3 length is 14 residues. V lost 0 bases to trimming and J lost 5 bases, with 12 bases between them. CDR1 SGDLS and CDR2 YYNGEE come from the germline V gene. In DNA form, the CDR3 reads TGTGCCAGCAGCGTAGCTGCGGGGATCCACGAGCAGTACTTC. Translated, it gives CASSVAAGIHEQYF.

This clonotype was recorded many times. The CDR3: CASSYDGSSYEQYF. The DNA for the CDR3 is TGTGCCAGCAGTTATGACGGGAGTTCGTACGAGCAGTACTTC. J is TRBJ2-7 and V is TRBV6-2 or TRBV6-3; D may be TRBD2 (6 bases). The V and J ends lost 3 bases and 4 bases respectively, with 13 bases between them. The CDR3 consists of 14 residues. Germline loops: CDR1 MNHEY, CDR2 SVGEGT.

This clonotype was counted ten times or more. The genes are TRBV6-4 and TRBJ1-2, with D tentatively TRBD1 (6 bases). The CDR3 runs to 17 residues. Germline CDR1 and CDR2: MRHNA and SNTAGT. V dropped 6 bases and J dropped 6 bases, with 26 bases sitting between them. The CDR3 is CASSTGTSTLMVNGYTF. The CDR3 nucleotides read TGTGCCAGCAGCACCGGGACATCTACTCTGATGGTGAATGGCTACACCTTC.

This clonotype was seen ten or more times. The rearrangement joins TRBV20-1 to TRBJ1-5; D is ambiguous. The CDR3 has 15 amino acids. Per the germline V gene, CDR1 is DFQATT and CDR2 is SNEGSKA (reference sequence). Trimming took off 3 bases at V and 0 bases at J, with 12 bases between the two ends. The CDR3 loop reads CSASFWFYSNQPQHF. The CDR3 DNA follows: TGCAGTGCTAGTTTCTGGTTTTATAGCAATCAGCCCCAGCATTTT.

This clonotype has at least ten counts. The chain carries TRBV2 and TRBJ1-1; D ambiguous. Trimming stripped 7 bases from V and 3 bases from J, with 9 bases between. CDR1 and CDR2 (germline): SNHLY, FYNNEI. CDR3 length equals 12 residues. The CDR3 nucleotides are TGTGCCAGCACTCTGGGTTACACTGAAGCTTTCTTT. Translated: CASTLGYTEAFF. The full variable domain, rest sourced from reference TRBV2 and TRBJ1-1, is EPEVTQTPSHQVTQMGQEVILRCVPISNHLYFYWYRQILGQKVEFLVSFYNNEISEKSEIFDDQFSVERPDGSNFTLKIRSTKLEDSAMYFCASTLGYTEAFFGQGTRLTVV.

This clonotype was seen repeatedly, ten times or more. V usage is TRBV30 and J usage is TRBJ1-1, with 12 bases lining up with TRBD1. Germline assignment: CDR1 GTSNPN and CDR2 SVGIG (reference sequence). CDR3 length: 14 residues. J lost 10 bases, V lost 2 bases, and 8 bases had no gene match. The DNA of the CDR3 is TGTGCCTGGAGTCCCGGGACAGGGGGCATTCGAGCTTTCTTT. It yields the protein CAWSPGTGGIRAFF. The variable domain in full, with the rest retrieved from reference TRBV30 and TRBJ1-1, is SQTIHQWPATLVQPVGSPLSLECTVEGTSNPNLYWYRQAAGRGLQLLFYSVGIGQISSEVPQNLSASRPQDRQFILSSKKLLLSDSGFYLCAWSPGTGGIRAFFGQGTRLTVV.

At least ten counts were recorded for this clonotype. The genes are TRBV5-1 and TRBJ1-1, with 7 bases aligning to TRBD1. Looked up from germline, CDR1 is SGHRS and CDR2 is YFSETQ. V lost 3 bases, J lost 4 bases, and 6 bases stayed unmatched. This CDR3 contains 14 residues. DNA for the CDR3: TGCGCCAGCAGCTCGGAACAGGGGTCCACTGAAGCTTTCTTT. Its translation: CASSSEQGSTEAFF.

In this sample, this clonotype turned up many times. This chain links TRBV12-3 or TRBV12-4 with TRBJ2-7; weak D call: TRBD1 (6 bases). The V and J ends lost 3 bases and 2 bases respectively, with 14 bases between them. This CDR3 has 15 amino acids. CDR3 in amino acids: CASSLLHRATYEQYF. In DNA form, the CDR3 reads TGTGCCAGCAGTTTGCTCCACAGGGCGACCTACGAGCAGTACTTC.